This T cell receptor (beta chain) was recorded in a study of early stage breast cancer tumors. Study-wide findings and caveats: Compared with adjacent normal breast, tumors showed roughly 2.5-fold denser, more clonal T cells. Enriched TCRB sequences shared across patients were mostly commonly generated sequences.

Using immunoSEQ multiplex PCR, the repertoire was profiled, and TCRdb retains in-frame clones only, with some absent. The sample carries about 24,000 clones, 65% to 70% recorded once. The germline V gene has CDR1 SGHAT and CDR2 FQDESV (reference sequence). Trimming left V 2 bases short and J 3 bases short, with 7 bases between. The CDR3 has 13 amino acids. Points on this clone: Its antigen remains unidentified.

Sequencing was carried out using breast tumor tissue. V is TRBV11-1 and J is TRBJ1-2, with D possibly TRBD1 on 6 matching bases. This clonotype was sampled from a person between 55 and 70 years old with breast cancer. Here the CDR3 reads CASSLRQDYGYTF. The CDR3 DNA reads as TGTGCCAGCAGCTTAAGACAGGACTATGGCTACACCTTC.